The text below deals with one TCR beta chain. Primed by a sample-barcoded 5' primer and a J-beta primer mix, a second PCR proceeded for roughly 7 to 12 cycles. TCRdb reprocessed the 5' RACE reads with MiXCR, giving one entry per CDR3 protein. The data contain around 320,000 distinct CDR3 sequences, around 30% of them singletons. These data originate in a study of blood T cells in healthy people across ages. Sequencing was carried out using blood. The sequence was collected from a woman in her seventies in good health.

This CDR3 is CASSFYSFTDTQYF. DNA of the CDR3: TGTGCCAGCAGTTTTTACAGTTTCACAGATACGCAGTATTTT. V gene TRBV28 combines with J gene TRBJ2-3; D not resolved. The CDR3 consists of 14 residues. Between the trimmed V and J ends, which lost 3 bases and 2 bases, there was a span of 9 bases. CDR1 and CDR2 from the germline V gene are MDHEN and SYDVKM.